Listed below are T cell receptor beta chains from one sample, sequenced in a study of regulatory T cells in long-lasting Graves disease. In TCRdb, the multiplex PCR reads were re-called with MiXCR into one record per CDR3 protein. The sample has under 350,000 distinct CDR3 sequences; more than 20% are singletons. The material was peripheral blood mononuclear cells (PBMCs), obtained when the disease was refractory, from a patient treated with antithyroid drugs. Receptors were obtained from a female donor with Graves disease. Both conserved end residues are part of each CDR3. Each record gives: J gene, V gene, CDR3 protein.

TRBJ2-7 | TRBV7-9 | CASSLGLAGLYEQYF
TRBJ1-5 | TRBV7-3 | CASSYMIRDRGSNVSQPQHF
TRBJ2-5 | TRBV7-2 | CASSLGQSPQETQYF
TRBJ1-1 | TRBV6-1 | CASTPGGASNTEAFF
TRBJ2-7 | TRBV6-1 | CASRMSGAYEQYF
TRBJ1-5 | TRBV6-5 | CASSYSMGTGSQPQHF
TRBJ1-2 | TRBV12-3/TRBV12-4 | CASSIRNREGYGYTF
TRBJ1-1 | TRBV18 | CASSPPYLMNTEAFF
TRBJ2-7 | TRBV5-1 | CASSPGAGTPSYEQYF
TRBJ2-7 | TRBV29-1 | CSVEGQRGDGEQYF
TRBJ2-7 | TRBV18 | CASSPSEPHAVYEQYF
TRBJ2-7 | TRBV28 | CASSSGFYEQYF
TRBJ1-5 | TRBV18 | CASSPDRGNQPQHF
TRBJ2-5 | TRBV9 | CASSASGDYETQYF
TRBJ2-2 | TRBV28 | CASSRQVPGTGELFF
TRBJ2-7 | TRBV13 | CASKKAGGPGEQYF
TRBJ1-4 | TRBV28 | CASTTGGIGEKLFF
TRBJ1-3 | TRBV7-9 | CASSSGTSAGNTIYF
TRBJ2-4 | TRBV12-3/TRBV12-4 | CASTGQDNIQYF
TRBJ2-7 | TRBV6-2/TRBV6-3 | CASSYGGAVALYEQYF
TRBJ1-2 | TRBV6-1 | CASRRLRGDDYGYTF
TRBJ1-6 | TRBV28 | CASSRGRPDSSYNSPLHF
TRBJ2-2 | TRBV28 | CASSSPGGLAGELFF
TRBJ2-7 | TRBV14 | CASSQVPGLASSYEQYF
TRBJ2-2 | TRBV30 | CAWMLPATGFTGELFF
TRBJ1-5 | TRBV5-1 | CASSLDDNQPQHF
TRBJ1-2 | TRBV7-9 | CASSLGTVETQQGTNYGYTF
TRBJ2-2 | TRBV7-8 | CASNPQGSVGELFF
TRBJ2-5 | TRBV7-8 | CASSLVVAGHAPYHQETQYF
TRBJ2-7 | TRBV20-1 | CSARGGQGGVYEQYF
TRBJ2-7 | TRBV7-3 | CASSVSGGISYEQYF
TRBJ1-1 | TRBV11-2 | CASSLGTRRVDRSQINTEAFF
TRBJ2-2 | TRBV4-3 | CASRHVSGTGELFF
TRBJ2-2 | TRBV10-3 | CAISGGTSGNSNTGELFF
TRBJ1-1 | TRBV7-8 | CASSFLVGQMNTEALF
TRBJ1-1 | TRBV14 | CASSQYMTPMNTEAFF
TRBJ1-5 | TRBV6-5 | CASSSRQGYQPQHF
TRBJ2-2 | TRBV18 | CASSESNTGELFF
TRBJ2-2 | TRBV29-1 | CSVEGSGSGELFF
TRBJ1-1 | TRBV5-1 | CASTGTGDTEAFF
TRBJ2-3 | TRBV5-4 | CASSAPIAGGNTQYF
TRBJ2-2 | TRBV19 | CASSIRVGTGELFF
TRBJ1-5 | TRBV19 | CASSRLRDRIQPQHF
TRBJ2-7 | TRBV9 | CASSKEVGLAGLIRAEQYF
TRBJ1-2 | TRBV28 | CTSSFMGLFDDYGYTF
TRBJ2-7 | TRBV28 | CASTRDPSLDEQYF